A selection of T cell receptor beta chains follows, all from one sample in a study of T-cell memory formation after mild COVID-19. TCRdb called the 5' RACE reads again in MiXCR, with one record for every CDR3 protein. The sample records about 400,000 distinct CDR3 sequences, roughly a quarter being singletons. Sequencing was performed on PBMCs or a T cell subset sorted from them (not recorded which). These receptors originate from an adult woman who had mild COVID-19 (a few samples of this study predate the infection). Cell type and time point are not known. CDR3s include the opening cysteine and the closing phenylalanine or tryptophan. A D gene is named only where the DNA matches it firmly. Size is stated for part of the rows, as once, few or many counts, or as a class when the clone is expanded.

>TRBD1|TRBJ2-5|TRBV24-1|.
TGTGCCACCAGTGACGGACAGGCGGTGAGGAAAGAGACCCAGTACTTC
CATSDGQAVRKETQYF
>.|TRBJ2-3|TRBV11-2|.
TGTGCCAGCAGCTTAGCCCCAGTGGGCAGGTATACAGATACGCAGTATTTT
CASSLAPVGRYTDTQYF
>.|TRBJ2-2|TRBV2|.
TGTGCCAGTAGAAGAGGGGTGAACACCGGGGAGCTGTTTTTT
CASRRGVNTGELFF
>TRBD2|TRBJ2-1|TRBV7-2|.
TGTGCCAGCAGCCCAGCCGGGAGGCCCTCCTACAATGAGCAGTTCTTC
CASSPAGRPSYNEQFF
>.|TRBJ1-4|TRBV5-1|.
TGCGCCAGCAGCCCACCAGACAGCGGGAAACTGTTTTTT
CASSPPDSGKLFF
>.|TRBJ2-3|TRBV19|.
TGTGCCAGTAGTATCGACCAGGGTGCAGATACGCAGTATTTT
CASSIDQGADTQYF
>.|TRBJ1-1|TRBV29-1|.
TGCAGCGGGAACAGGGAATTGAACACTGAAGCTTTCTTT
CSGNRELNTEAFF
>.|TRBJ1-3|TRBV12-3/TRBV12-4|.
TGTGCCAGCAGTTTATGGGTAGACACCATATATTTT
CASSLWVDTIYF
>.|TRBJ2-3|TRBV5-1|.
TGCGCCAGCGGTTATAGCGGAAGCACAGATACGCAGTATTTT
CASGYSGSTDTQYF
>.|TRBJ2-1|TRBV5-1|.
TGCGCCAGCAGTTCCGGGGGTTACAATGAGCAGTTCTTC
CASSSGGYNEQFF
>.|TRBJ2-7|TRBV2|few
TGTGCCAGCCGGGCAGGGATCCGCTACGAGCAGTACTTC
CASRAGIRYEQYF
>.|TRBJ1-1|TRBV7-7|few
TGTGCCAGCAGCCCTCGGGTAGACACTGAAGCTTTCTTT
CASSPRVDTEAFF
>.|TRBJ1-4|TRBV6-5|.
TGTGCCAGCAGGAAGGAGGGGGGCGTAACTAATGAAAAACTGTTTTTT
CASRKEGGVTNEKLFF
>.|TRBJ1-1|TRBV2|few
TGTGCCAGCAGTGGAACTGAAGCTTTCTTT
CASSGTEAFF
>.|TRBJ2-1|TRBV7-3|.
TGTGCCAGCAGCTGGACACCCTACAATGAGCAGTTCTTC
CASSWTPYNEQFF
>.|TRBJ2-5|TRBV20-1|.
TGCAGTGCCCCAGGGGGGGGATTGAACCAAGAGACCCAGTACTTC
CSAPGGGLNQETQYF
>.|TRBJ2-5|TRBV12-3/TRBV12-4|.
TGTGCCAGCAGTTTAGGGGACTGGGCCCAAGAGACCCAGTACTTC
CASSLGDWAQETQYF
>.|TRBJ2-3|TRBV5-1|few
TGCGCCAGCAGCGCAGGGGGGGCGGCAGATACGCAGTATTTT
CASSAGGAADTQYF
>TRBD2|TRBJ2-3|TRBV5-1|few
TGCGCCAGCAGCAGACTAGCGGGAGAGGAAAGCGCAGATACGCAGTATTTT
CASSRLAGEESADTQYF
>TRBD1|TRBJ2-1|TRBV3-1|few
TGTGCCAGCAGCCAAGCTGCAGGGGGTGGACCCTCCTACAATGAGCAGTTCTTC
CASSQAAGGGPSYNEQFF
>.|TRBJ2-1|TRBV7-3|few
TGTGCCAGCAGCTTATCGGGGGACCCCGGTGAGCAGTTCTTC
CASSLSGDPGEQFF
>TRBD1|TRBJ1-1|TRBV6-2/TRBV6-3|few
TGTGCCAGCAGTTCAGCTGACAGGGGGCGGACTGAAGCTTTCTTT
CASSSADRGRTEAFF
>TRBD2|TRBJ2-1|TRBV29-1|.
TGCAGCGCTGGACTAGCGGGAGGCTCCAATGAGCAGTTCTTC
CSAGLAGGSNEQFF
>.|TRBJ2-5|TRBV5-5|.
TGTGCCAGCAGCCCTGAAGGACACGCCCCAGGTTTC
CASSPEGHAPGF
>TRBD1|TRBJ2-7|TRBV14|.
TGTGCCAGCAGCCAAAGATGGGACAGGGTGGGCTCCTACGAGCAGTACTTC
CASSQRWDRVGSYEQYF
>.|TRBJ1-1|TRBV6-5|.
TGTGCCAGCAGTTCCCCGGGGGAGGAAGCTTTCTTT
CASSSPGEEAFF
>TRBD1|TRBJ1-2|TRBV6-5|.
TGTGCCAGCAGTTACGGGACAGACCTTAACTATGGCTACACCTTC
CASSYGTDLNYGYTF
>.|TRBJ1-5|TRBV2|.
TGTGCCAGCGGGTGGGGGGGGACGAGCAATCAGCCCCAGCATTTT
CASGWGGTSNQPQHF
>TRBD1|TRBJ2-4|TRBV12-3/TRBV12-4|.
TGTGCCAGCAGTTTCGAGCAGGGGGCGAACCAGAACTTC
CASSFEQGANQNF
>TRBD1|TRBJ1-5|TRBV5-1|.
TGCGCCAGCAGCTTAGGCCAGGGGGCTGGGCAGCCCCAGCATTTT
CASSLGQGAGQPQHF
>TRBD2|TRBJ2-7|TRBV3-1|few
TGTGCCAGCAGCCGGGTTAGCGGGGAGCAGTACTTC
CASSRVSGEQYF
>TRBD2|TRBJ2-2|TRBV20-1|.
TGCAGTGCTAGAGATATGGCGGGAGTAAAGGGCGGGGAGCTGTTTTTT
CSARDMAGVKGGELFF
>TRBD2|TRBJ2-7|TRBV6-2/TRBV6-3|.
TGTGCCAGCAGTTATCCCGGTCCGGGAGGCGGCTCCTACGAGCAGTACTTC
CASSYPGPGGGSYEQYF
>.|TRBJ1-6|TRBV9|.
TGTGCCAGCAGCGAGGCGAGCTCCTATAATTCACCCCTCCACTTT
CASSEASSYNSPLHF
>TRBD1|TRBJ1-1|TRBV9|.
TGTGCCAGCAGCCCAGGACAGGTGGGTGAAGCTTTCTTT
CASSPGQVGEAFF
>TRBD1|TRBJ2-7|TRBV9|.
TGTGCCAGCAGCGCCAGGGGGGGGACAGGGTTCTACGAGCAGTACTTC
CASSARGGTGFYEQYF
>TRBD1|TRBJ2-7|TRBV7-2|.
TGTGCCAGCAGCCTATGGGACAGAACCTACGAGCAGTACTTC
CASSLWDRTYEQYF
>.|TRBJ1-2|TRBV5-1|once
TGCGCCAGCACCTTGGAGGAGGGGCCCTATGGCTACACCTTC
CASTLEEGPYGYTF
>TRBD1|TRBJ1-1|TRBV29-1|.
TGCAGCGTTGAGGGACAGGGGTCGCTCCATGAAGCTTTCTTT
CSVEGQGSLHEAFF
>.|TRBJ1-2|TRBV4-1|few
TGCGCCAGCAGCCAAGATAGGGGTGGGAGCGGCTACACCTTC
CASSQDRGGSGYTF
>TRBD2|TRBJ2-2|TRBV9|.
TGTGCCAGCAGCGACCCGACTAGCGGGAGGGGCACCGGGGAGCTGTTTTTT
CASSDPTSGRGTGELFF
>TRBD1|TRBJ2-5|TRBV11-2|.
TGTGCCAGCAGCTTAGGGGGTCGAGGACAGGGCTATGACCAAGAGACCCAGTACTTC
CASSLGGRGQGYDQETQYF
>TRBD1|TRBJ1-2|TRBV7-2|few
TGTGCCAGCAGCTCCGCCCCGGGACAGGGGTATGGCTACACCTTC
CASSSAPGQGYGYTF
>.|TRBJ2-3|TRBV12-3/TRBV12-4|few
TGTGCCAGCAGTTCCTACATGGGGGGTGCAGATACGCAGTATTTT
CASSSYMGGADTQYF
>.|TRBJ2-7|TRBV5-1|few
TGCGCCAGCAGCTTGAGCAGAGTCCCTGGGGCCGAGCAGTACTTC
CASSLSRVPGAEQYF
>.|TRBJ1-1|TRBV14|few
TGTGCCAGCAGCCAAGGAAGGGGATGGAACACTGAAGCTTTCTTT
CASSQGRGWNTEAFF
>.|TRBJ2-1|TRBV6-6|.
TGTGCCAGCAGTTACAGACATTCACCCAATGAGCAGTTCTTC
CASSYRHSPNEQFF
>.|TRBJ2-7|TRBV6-2/TRBV6-3|.
TGTGCCAGCAGTTACCGGGGGTCTGTCTACGAGCAGTACTTC
CASSYRGSVYEQYF
>.|TRBJ2-5|TRBV7-9|.
TGTGCCAGCAGCTTCCGCAATGGGGGGCAAGAGACCCAGTACTTC
CASSFRNGGQETQYF
>.|TRBJ2-7|TRBV6-1|few
TGTGCCAGCAGTGAATCAGGCTACGAGCAGTACTTC
CASSESGYEQYF
>TRBD2|TRBJ2-7|TRBV6-5|.
TGTGCCAGCAGTTACTTGACTAGCGGGAGGGTACCTTACGAGCAGTACTTC
CASSYLTSGRVPYEQYF
>.|TRBJ2-5|TRBV5-1|few
TGCGCCAGCAGCTTAACAGGGTCAGCCGAGACCCAGTACTTC
CASSLTGSAETQYF
>TRBD1|TRBJ2-3|TRBV7-2|few
TGTGCCAGCAGCCCGCGACAGGGGGCCACAGATACGCAGTATTTT
CASSPRQGATDTQYF
>.|TRBJ1-2|TRBV30|.
TGTGCCGCGTGGGCCAGAGTTACGAACTATGGCTACACCTTC
CAAWARVTNYGYTF
>.|TRBJ1-5|TRBV12-3/TRBV12-4|few
TGTGCCAGCAGCCAGGACAATAGCAATCAGCCCCAGCATTTT
CASSQDNSNQPQHF
>.|TRBJ2-6|TRBV9|.
TGTGCCAGCATGGCCTCTGGGGCCAACGTCCTGACTTTC
CASMASGANVLTF